Each of the 5 T cell receptor beta chains below was sequenced from the same sample in a study of control samples from healthy donors and cancer patients. Here immunoSEQ multiplex PCR was the method, and the copy in TCRdb shows in-frame clones only, minus some. The sample includes around 77,000 clones, approximately 92% seen only once; the top ten take 5.8%. Sequencing was done on a sample of blood. The receptors derive from a woman between 55 and 75 years old in good health.

As to this clone: It is unclear where the CDR3 begins or ends on the DNA, so no DNA is shown, and the CDR3 is as TCRdb lists it. This sequence joins TRBV9 and TRBJ1-1. The CDR3 length equals 12 residues, ends included. Germline V gene lookup returns CDR1 SGDLS and CDR2 YYNGEE. The CDR3 here is CASSPFGEGSFF.

The CDR3 spells CSASNRDWAQHF. The CDR3 nucleotides read TGCAGTGCTAGTAACAGGGACTGGGCCCAGCATTTT. The J gene is TRBJ1-5, the V gene TRBV20-1; possibly TRBD1 for D (6 bases). The germline V gene encodes CDR1 DFQATT and CDR2 SNEGSKA (reference sequence). The CDR3 totals 12 residues. V was shortened by 3 bases and J by 11 bases, with 14 bases between the two germline ends.

This clone was picked up one time. V is TRBV28 and J is TRBJ2-7; TRBD2 matches at 8 bases. V lost 7 bases to trimming and J lost 4 bases; unmatched junction nucleotides: 12. The CDR3 loop spans 15 amino acids. Germline V gene lookup returns CDR1 MDHEN and CDR2 SYDVKM. CDR3 residues: CASNTPGAGGYEQYF. The CDR3 bases are TGTGCCAGCAACACCCCGGGGGCGGGGGGATACGAGCAGTACTTC.

The rearrangement uses TRBV5-1 and TRBJ1-4, with TRBD1 as a possible D gene (5 bases). Germline loops: CDR1 SGHRS, CDR2 YFSETQ. The CDR3 loop spans 16 amino acids. Trimming removed 4 bases from V and 0 bases from J, with 13 bases in between. As DNA, the CDR3 is TGCGCCAGCAGCCCGGGGACGTATGCAACTAATGAAAAACTGTTTTTT. Amino acid sequence: CASSPGTYATNEKLFF.

The chain links TRBV19 to TRBJ2-2; TRBD2 might be the D (5 bases). The germline gives CDR1 LNHDA, CDR2 SQIVND (reference sequence). V was trimmed by 3 bases and J by 4 bases, leaving 12 bases between them. This CDR3 has 15 amino acids. The CDR3 loop reads CASSIGVIGTGELFF. The CDR3, as DNA: TGTGCCAGTAGTATCGGGGTGATAGGCACCGGGGAGCTGTTTTTT. The entire variable domain, with the rest obtained from reference TRBV19 and TRBJ2-2, is as follows: DGGITQSPKYLFRKEGQNVTLSCEQNLNHDAMYWYRQDPGQGLRLIYYSQIVNDFQKGDIAEGYSVSREKKESFPLTVTSAQKNPTAFYLCASSIGVIGTGELFFGEGSRLTVL.